Listed here is a single TCR beta chain. CDR1 MNHEY and CDR2 SVGAGI come from the germline V gene. Trimming took 4 bases from V and 5 from J, leaving 17 bases between them. This CDR3 comprises 16 residues. The assay was immunoSEQ multiplex PCR, and TCRdb's table has in-frame clones only and misses some. This table has 50,000 to 75,000 clones, about 90% appearing once. This specimen comes from a study of control samples from healthy donors and cancer patients. This clonotype was obtained from a man in his 60s with colorectal cancer. Sequences were obtained from PBMCs. The V gene is TRBV6-5, the J gene TRBJ1-4; D possibly corresponds to TRBD1 (6 bases). Written as DNA, the CDR3 is TGTGCCAGCAGTTGGACTTCCGGACAGTCAAATGAAAAACTGTTTTTT. Translating it yields CASSWTSGQSNEKLFF.